This is a list of T cell receptor beta chains from one sample in a study of cytomegalovirus exposure and HLA in healthy donors. The table came from immunoSEQ multiplex PCR; TCRdb's copy has only in-frame clones and leaves some out. The table shows 150,000 to 200,000 clones, with about 80% occurring only once. The sequencing input was PBMCs. These receptors were collected from a woman aged 18-29 years in good health and CMV-seropositive. Each CDR3 is given with its conserved first and last residue. A D gene is named only where the DNA matches it firmly. Clone size is given for some rows only: seen once, a few or many times, or a class if the clone is expanded.

>NA|TRBV5-6|few|TRBJ1-6
TGTGCCAGCAGCCCCGGGGGTGGCAATTCACCCCTCCACTTT
CASSPGGGNSPLHF
>TRBD1|TRBV5-1|NA|TRBJ1-2
TGCGCCAGCAGCGTACCGGGACAGATTCTCTATGGCTACACCTTC
CASSVPGQILYGYTF
>NA|TRBV6-5|few|TRBJ2-5
TGTGCCAGCAGGGCGGGCCAAGAGACCCAGTACTTC
CASRAGQETQYF
>NA|TRBV6-6|NA|TRBJ2-1
TGTGCCAGCAGCCTCTCGACGGCGGCTGAGCAGTTCTTC
CASSLSTAAEQFF
>NA|TRBV9|NA|TRBJ2-3
TGTGCCAGCAGCATCAGGGCTAGCACAGATACGCAGTATTTT
CASSIRASTDTQYF
>NA|TRBV6-1|few|TRBJ1-5
TGTGCCAGCAGTGGGACAAGGGATCAGCCCCAGCATTTT
CASSGTRDQPQHF
>NA|TRBV5-1|NA|TRBJ1-1
TGCGCCAGCAGCTTCGGCCCCAGGGCCGAGAACACTGAAGCTTTCTTT
CASSFGPRAENTEAFF
>TRBD1|TRBV4-3|NA|TRBJ1-6
TGCGCCAGCAGCCAAGAACCGCAGCCGGGACAGGGACTTGGGTCACCCCTCCACTTT
CASSQEPQPGQGLGSPLHF
>NA|TRBV4-1|few|TRBJ2-5
TGCGCCAGCAGCCAAGATTCCCCAGGCGAGAAAGAGACCCAGTACTTC
CASSQDSPGEKETQYF
>TRBD1|TRBV11-3|NA|TRBJ2-1
TGTGCCAGCAGCCGATCGGGACAGATGTATGATGAGCAGTTCTTC
CASSRSGQMYDEQFF
>TRBD1|TRBV27|NA|TRBJ1-2
TGTGCCAGCAGTTTCAGAAAGGGGGCCGGCTATGGCTACACCTTC
CASSFRKGAGYGYTF